The entry that follows covers one TCR beta chain sequence. This clonotype was recorded a few times. The specificity of this receptor is unknown. No quality values exist for individual bases; no much larger clone is one base distant. Ficoll-Paque density gradient centrifugation was used to isolate PBMCs. This entry is derived from a study of T-cell memory formation after mild COVID-19 (dated by TCRdb to about 2021). The study in broad terms: TCR sequence clusters from the two donors were found to be largely donor specific. In two donors, T-cell clones that expanded and contracted after mild COVID-19 were followed by sequencing TCRalpha and TCRbeta repertoires longitudinally. Two young, previously healthy adult volunteers, one female and one male, were included in the cohort. The research as a whole found: The detection of some responding clones in pre-infection memory suggests that pre-existing cross-reactive memory T cells joined the SARS-CoV-2 response. Contracting CD4+ clones were found mainly in CM and EM memory subsets, while CD8+ clones were enriched in EMRA. Balanced CD4/CD8 phenotypes were observed for clones contracting from day 15 to 85, whereas a bias towards CD4+ was observed for a second wave of clones expanding from day 15 to 37. Only two mild cases were covered in the study, and larger cohorts including severe cases with pre-infection samples were considered necessary. The second-wave clones that peaked on day 37 were not confirmed to be SARS-CoV-2 specific.

Instrument used: Illumina NovaSeq 6000. cDNA libraries for TCRalpha and TCRbeta were prepared by 5'RACE using constant-segment primers, with sample barcodes and unique molecular identifiers added. Trizol reagent was used to extract RNA from every sample. Library amplification was performed in two PCR steps, and a second sample barcode and Illumina TruSeq adapters were introduced in the second step. Libraries were sequenced on an Illumina NovaSeq with 2 x 150 bp paired-end reads. On the authors' methods: Reads were demultiplexed and collapsed into UMI-guided consensus sequences with migec v1.2.7. Using mixcr v2.1.11, UMI consensuses were aligned to TRA and TRB V and J templates and then assembled into clonotypes. A clonotype was counted as expanded or contracted only if both edgeR and NoisET called the change significant, with noise models trained on biological replicates. For edgeR calls, the thresholds were a false discovery rate-adjusted p below 0.01 and a log2 fold-change of 1. PCA with hierarchical clustering of max-normalized trajectories of the 1000 most abundant clonotypes was used as exploratory dynamics analysis. The CD4 or CD8 phenotype of responding clones was assigned using the separately sequenced CD4+ and CD8+ repertoires. The raw public reads went through TCRdb reprocessing: fastp at Q25, MiXCR clone calling, in-frame beta chains kept. Records with the same CDR3 protein are collapsed into one entry carrying the most frequent genes and DNA. TCRdb, rather than the study authors, made the V and J calls. The sample includes some 130,000 distinct CDR3 sequences, with about 16% observed a single time. The top ten clones comprise 11% to 15% of the sample.

The germline V gene supplies CDR1 SGHAT and CDR2 FQNNGV. The CDR3 covers 16 residues, taking in both the cysteine and the phenylalanine. Only the CDR3 DNA is retained, 48 bases long and in frame from the first base. From V the trimming removes 3 bases and from J it removes 1 base, while the gene matches leave 1 base of the junction unaccounted for. Recombination connected TRBV11-2 to TRBJ2-1; 12 bases in between match TRBD2. The sequence was obtained from an adult woman who had mild COVID-19 (a few samples of this study predate the infection). The sample titles of this study are shuffled in the database, so cell type and time point are left out; the donor was told from shared clones. The specimen was PBMCs or a T cell subset sorted from them (not recorded which). The DNA sequence is as follows: TGTGCCAGCAGCTTGACTAGCGGGAGTTCCTACAATGAGCAGTTCTTC. It codes for CASSLTSGSSYNEQFF.